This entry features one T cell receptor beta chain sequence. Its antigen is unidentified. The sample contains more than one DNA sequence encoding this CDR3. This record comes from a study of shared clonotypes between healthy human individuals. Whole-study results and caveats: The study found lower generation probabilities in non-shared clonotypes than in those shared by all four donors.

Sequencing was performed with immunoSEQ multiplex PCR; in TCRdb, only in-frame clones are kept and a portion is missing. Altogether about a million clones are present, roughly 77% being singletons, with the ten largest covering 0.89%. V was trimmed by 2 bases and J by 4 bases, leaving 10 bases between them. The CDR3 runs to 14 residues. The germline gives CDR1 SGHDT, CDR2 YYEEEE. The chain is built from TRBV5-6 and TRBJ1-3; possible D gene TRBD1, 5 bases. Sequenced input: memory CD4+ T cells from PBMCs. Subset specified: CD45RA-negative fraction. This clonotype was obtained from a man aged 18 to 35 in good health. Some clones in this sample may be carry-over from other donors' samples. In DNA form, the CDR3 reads TGTGCCAGCAGCTTACGAGGGGCGGGAAACACCATATATTTT. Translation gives CASSLRGAGNTIYF. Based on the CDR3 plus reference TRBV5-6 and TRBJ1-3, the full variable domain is DAGVTQSPTHLIKTRGQQVTLRCSPKSGHDTVSWYQQALGQGPQFIFQYYEEEERQRGNFPDRFSGHQFPNYSSELNVNALLLGDSALYLCASSLRGAGNTIYFGEGSWLTVV.